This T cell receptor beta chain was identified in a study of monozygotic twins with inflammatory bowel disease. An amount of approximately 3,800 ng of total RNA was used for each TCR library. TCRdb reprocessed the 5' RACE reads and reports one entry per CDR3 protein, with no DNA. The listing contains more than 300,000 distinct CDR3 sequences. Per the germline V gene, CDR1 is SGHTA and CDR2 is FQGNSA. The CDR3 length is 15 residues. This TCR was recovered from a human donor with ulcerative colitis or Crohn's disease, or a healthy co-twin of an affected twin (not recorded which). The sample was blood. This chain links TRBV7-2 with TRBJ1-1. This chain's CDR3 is CASSSRRGMNTEAFF.